The TCR beta chain described here comes from a study of a mutant IDH1 vaccine in newly diagnosed glioma. At the level of the study: In weeks 1, 3, 5, 7, 11, 15, 19 and 23, patients were vaccinated. Radiotherapy alone preceded vaccination by 4-6 weeks; alternatively, vaccination started with temozolomide cycles. Treated patients had a mean age of approximately 40 years and an approximately 62% male, approximately 38% female split. Study observations and caveats: Changes in the top peripheral T cell clonotypes seemingly had no bearing on pseudoprogression.

Germline V lookup: CDR1 SGHTA, CDR2 FQGNSA. V was pared by 5 bases and J by 7 bases, with 8 bases between. The CDR3 totals 11 residues. Comment on this clone: Its antigen is unknown.

Clones were sequenced by immunoSEQ multiplex PCR, and TCRdb holds only the in-frame ones, with some missing. The sample consists of tens of thousands of clones, around 81% of them appearing once. Time point in this sample: week 5, during vaccination. With topical imiquimod, each dose of the vaccine consisted of 300 ug of mutant IDH1 20-mer peptide. This clonotype originated in a man aged 30 to 45 with glioma. The chain uses TRBV7-2 and TRBJ1-1; D is unresolved. This specimen consisted of PBMCs, obtained from a glioma patient whose treatment included an IDH1 peptide vaccine. The CDR3 protein is CASSPVLEAFF. DNA for the CDR3: TGTGCCAGCAGCCCGGTACTTGAAGCTTTCTTT.